The 13 T cell receptor beta chains given below trace back to one sample, sequenced in a study of cytomegalovirus exposure and HLA in healthy donors. It was with 60 Vbeta and 13 Jbeta primers that the PCR ran. Clones were read by immunoSEQ multiplex PCR, and TCRdb kept only the in-frame ones, dropping some. The repertoire has 100,000 to 150,000 clones, 75% to 85% of them found once; the top ten carry 2.5% to 3%. The sequencing sample was made of PBMCs. The receptors here all came from a woman under 30 in good health and CMV-seropositive.

The CDR3 DNA reads TGTGCCAGCAGCTTAGTTATGTCGGTTTGGGGGGTGAACACTGAAGCTTTCTTT. Its translation: CASSLVMSVWGVNTEAFF. The J gene is TRBJ1-1, the V gene TRBV7-2; D possibly corresponds to TRBD1 (5 bases). The V gene's germline CDR1 is SGHTA and CDR2 FQGNSA. The CDR3 spans 18 residues. With 1 base removed from V and 0 bases from J, the gap between germline ends came to 18 bases.

This clone was observed once. The chain uses TRBV11-2 and TRBJ2-3; 9 bases align to TRBD2. Germline V gene lookup returns CDR1 SGHAT and CDR2 FQNNGV. Unmatched junction bases numbered 7, after V lost 5 bases and J lost 4 bases. The CDR3 is 15 residues long. CDR3 loop: CASSLAGREADTQYF. The CDR3 DNA is TGTGCCAGCAGCCTAGCGGGGAGGGAGGCAGATACGCAGTATTTT. The entire variable domain, with the rest obtained from reference TRBV11-2 and TRBJ2-3, is as follows: EAGVAQSPRYKIIEKRQSVAFWCNPISGHATLYWYQQILGQGPKLLIQFQNNGVVDDSQLPKDRFSAERLKGVDSTLKIQPAKLEDSAVYLCASSLAGREADTQYFGPGTRLTVL.

The chain recombines TRBV7-9 with TRBJ2-1, with 11 positions matching TRBD2. Germline values: CDR1 SEHNR, CDR2 FQNEAQ (reference sequence). The V gene end was trimmed by 3 bases and the J gene end by 9 bases; junction bases not matched to a gene: 13. The CDR3 is 17 amino acids. The CDR3 DNA sequence: TGTGCCAGCAGCTTGGGGATGTCTAGCGGGGGGTTGGCTGAGCAGTTCTTC. Protein: CASSLGMSSGGLAEQFF. The whole variable domain, remainder taken from reference TRBV7-9 and TRBJ2-1, is DTGVSQNPRHKITKRGQNVTFRCDPISEHNRLYWYRQTLGQGPEFLTYFQNEAQLEKSRLLSDRFSAERPKGSFSTLEIQRTEQGDSAMYLCASSLGMSSGGLAEQFFGPGTRLTVL.

This chain connects TRBV28 to TRBJ2-2; the D is unclear. The CDR3 has 13 amino acids. The V and J ends lost 2 bases and 4 bases respectively, with 5 bases between them. CDR1 is MDHEN and CDR2 is SYDVKM in the germline V gene. The CDR3 loop reads CASSLSSTGELFF. CDR3 nucleotides: TGTGCCAGCAGTTTAAGTAGCACCGGGGAGCTGTTTTTT.

The chain is built from TRBV5-1 and TRBJ2-7; TRBD1 is a possible D gene (6 bases). Germline loops: CDR1 SGHRS, CDR2 YFSETQ. The CDR3 extends over 13 amino acids. V was trimmed by 4 bases and J by 4 bases, leaving 12 bases between them. CDR3 sequence reads: CASSPDRRYEQYF. CDR3 nucleotides: TGCGCCAGCAGCCCGGACAGACGGTACGAGCAGTACTTC.

The chain joins TRBV9 to TRBJ2-1; 10 positions match TRBD1. J lost 6 bases, V lost 4 bases, and 7 bases had no gene match. Germline lookup yields CDR1 SGDLS and CDR2 YYNGEE. The CDR3 is 15 residues long. The CDR3 protein is CASSIPGTGANEQFF. The CDR3 DNA follows: TGTGCCAGCAGCATCCCCGGGACAGGGGCCAATGAGCAGTTCTTC.

The rearrangement uses TRBV27 and TRBJ1-2; no clear D gene. This CDR3 has 14 amino acids. Germline CDR1 and CDR2: MNHEY and SMNVEV (reference sequence). V was cut by 2 bases and J by 5 bases, with 12 bases left in between. CDR3 coding DNA: TGTGCCAGCAGTTTACCGACACCGCTTTATGGCTACACCTTC. Protein sequence: CASSLPTPLYGYTF.

The chain is built from TRBV9 and TRBJ1-1, with TRBD1 matching 12 bases. This CDR3 has 15 residues. Trimming removed 5 bases from V and 2 bases from J; junction bases left unmatched: 4. CDR1 is SGDLS and CDR2 is YYNGEE in the germline V gene. Here the CDR3 reads CASRGQGAFNTEAFF. CDR3 DNA sequence: TGTGCCAGCAGGGGACAGGGGGCTTTTAACACTGAAGCTTTCTTT.

This clone was counted once. CDR3 loop: CASSDGPELNTGELFF. In DNA, the CDR3 is TGCGCCAGCAGTGATGGGCCTGAACTGAACACCGGGGAGCTGTTTTTT. V gene TRBV10-1 combines with J gene TRBJ2-2, with D hard to call. V was clipped by 3 bases and J by 1 base, with 12 bases between them. CDR1 and CDR2 from the germline V gene are WNHNN and SYGVQD (reference sequence). The CDR3 sequence is 16 residues long.

The rearrangement links TRBV11-1 to TRBJ2-2; D remains ambiguous. The V gene's germline CDR1 is SGHAT and CDR2 FQDESV (reference sequence). The CDR3 consists of 14 residues. V shed 3 bases and J shed 4 bases, with 9 bases lying between them. The CDR3 DNA reads as TGTGCCAGCAGCTTGAGTCCCGGCACCGGGGAGCTGTTTTTT. Amino acid sequence: CASSLSPGTGELFF.

V and J are TRBV9 and TRBJ2-7, with 10 bases that match TRBD1. Losses at the gene ends were 0 bases for V and 5 bases for J; bases not matched to a gene: 8. Germline V gene lookup returns CDR1 SGDLS and CDR2 YYNGEE. CDR3 length equals 16 residues. The CDR3, as DNA: TGTGCCAGCAGCGTAGATATAGGGACAGGGGCCCACGAGCAGTACTTC. Protein sequence: CASSVDIGTGAHEQYF.

The chain carries TRBV5-5 and TRBJ2-5, with TRBD1 matching 8 bases. This CDR3 comprises 14 residues. The ends lost 4 bases at V and 3 bases at J; junction bases unmatched: 5. Germline CDR1 and CDR2: SGHKS and YYEKEE (reference sequence). This CDR3 reads CASSDPGQEETQYF. For the CDR3, the DNA is TGTGCCAGCAGCGACCCGGGACAGGAAGAGACCCAGTACTTC.

In its sample, this clone was seen once. This sequence joins TRBV4-1 and TRBJ2-7; 7 nucleotides agree with TRBD1. The germline gives CDR1 MGHRA, CDR2 YSYEKL. The CDR3 extends over 15 amino acids. V lost 2 bases to trimming and J lost 3 bases; unmatched junction nucleotides: 7. This CDR3 reads CASSQPTTGNYEQYF. CDR3 nucleotide sequence: TGCGCCAGCAGCCAACCAACGACAGGGAACTACGAGCAGTACTTC.